A single sample gave rise to the 19 T cell receptor beta chains below, sequenced in a study of cytomegalovirus exposure and HLA in healthy donors. The PCR used 60 Vbeta and 13 Jbeta primers. TCRdb's table, derived via immunoSEQ multiplex PCR, lists solely in-frame clones and lacks some. The sample lists roughly 100,000 clones, over 75% occurring once. Sequences were obtained from PBMCs. The receptors stem from a man aged 25-45 years in good health and CMV-seropositive.

This chain links TRBV30 with TRBJ2-2; D is perhaps TRBD1 (7 bases). The CDR3 is 14 amino acids. Germline V lookup: CDR1 GTSNPN, CDR2 SVGIG (reference sequence). The V end lost 4 bases, the J end lost 6 bases, and 15 bases lay between the germline ends. The CDR3, as DNA: TGTGCCTGGACCAGGGGGGCGAGCTCCGGGGAGCTGTTTTTT. Its translation is CAWTRGASSGELFF. Using reference TRBV30 and TRBJ2-2 for the parts outside the CDR3, the full variable domain is SQTIHQWPATLVQPVGSPLSLECTVEGTSNPNLYWYRQAAGRGLQLLFYSVGIGQISSEVPQNLSASRPQDRQFILSSKKLLLSDSGFYLCAWTRGASSGELFFGEGSRLTVL.

J is TRBJ2-5 and V is TRBV5-4, with TRBD1 matching over 9 bases. Per germline, CDR1 SGHNT and CDR2 YYREEE (reference sequence). J was trimmed by 6 bases and V by 4 bases; bases with no gene match: 13. This CDR3 region has 16 residues. The CDR3 DNA reads as TGTGCCAGCAGCCCCCGGGACAGGGAGTACAAGAAGACCCAGTACTTC. Protein: CASSPRDREYKKTQYF.

The chain couples TRBV5-1 to TRBJ1-1; D not resolved. This CDR3 is 18 amino acids long. Germline assignment: CDR1 SGHRS and CDR2 YFSETQ. V dropped 4 bases and J dropped 0 bases, with 22 bases sitting between them. The CDR3 DNA is TGCGCCAGCAGCCCTACCGGTCAGGTTCTATTCATGAACACTGAAGCTTTCTTT. It encodes CASSPTGQVLFMNTEAFF.

This clone was counted between two and nine times. V is TRBV5-5 and J is TRBJ2-6, with TRBD2 matching 11 bases. Germline assignment: CDR1 SGHKS and CDR2 YYEKEE (reference sequence). Trimming cost V 4 bases and J 0 bases; bases outside gene matches: 3. The CDR3 sequence is 17 residues long. CDR3 sequence reads: CASSALAGGSGANVLTF. The CDR3 DNA is TGTGCCAGCAGCGCCCTAGCGGGGGGCTCTGGGGCCAACGTCCTGACTTTC.

The chain recombines TRBV29-1 with TRBJ2-7, with D unresolved. The CDR3 runs to 13 residues. Germline CDR1 and CDR2: SQVTM and ANQGSEA. Trimming shortened V by 4 bases and J by 0 bases, and 10 bases separated the two germline ends. This CDR3 reads CSVGDFSSYEQYF. The CDR3 DNA follows: TGCAGCGTTGGTGATTTTAGCTCCTACGAGCAGTACTTC.

This chain connects TRBV5-5 to TRBJ2-3, with D tentatively TRBD2 (6 bases). Germline CDR1 reads SGHKS; CDR2 reads YYEKEE (reference sequence). This CDR3 is 15 amino acids long. The V end was cut by 0 bases, the J end by 1 base, with 9 bases between. The CDR3 DNA follows: TGTGCCAGCAGCTTGGAGGACTACCGCACAGATACGCAGTATTTT. It translates to CASSLEDYRTDTQYF.

The chain combines TRBV5-1 with TRBJ1-5, with D unclear. The CDR3 totals 16 residues. Trimming removed 0 bases at V and 2 bases at J, with 12 bases between. The germline V gene has CDR1 SGHRS and CDR2 YFSETQ. The CDR3 spells CASSLVPGLGNQPQHF. CDR3 in DNA: TGCGCCAGCAGCTTGGTTCCGGGGTTAGGCAATCAGCCCCAGCATTTT.

This chain joins TRBV15 and TRBJ1-6; D not resolved. Between the trimmed V and J ends, which lost 4 bases and 8 bases, there was a span of 12 bases. Germline V gives CDR1 LNHNV, CDR2 YYDKDF (reference sequence). This CDR3 has 14 amino acids. Here the CDR3 DNA reads TGTGCCACCAGCATAGGAGGAAGGGATTCACCCCTCCACTTT. The encoded protein is CATSIGGRDSPLHF.

The chain combines TRBV7-9 with TRBJ1-4; no clear D gene. Trimming took 5 bases from V and 4 from J, leaving 8 bases between them. CDR1 is SEHNR and CDR2 is FQNEAQ in the germline V gene (reference sequence). CDR3 size: 13 residues. CDR3 DNA sequence: TGTGCCAGCAGCCCCCGGAGTAATGAAAAACTGTTTTTT. Residues: CASSPRSNEKLFF.

This chain links TRBV5-1 with TRBJ2-5, with 9 bases lining up with TRBD1. CDR1 is SGHRS, CDR2 YFSETQ, per germline. The CDR3 consists of 14 residues. Germline trimming cut 4 bases from V and 5 bases from J; bases unmatched to any gene: 6. The CDR3 is CASSDGTGKETQYF. Written as DNA, the CDR3 is TGCGCCAGCAGCGATGGGACAGGGAAGGAGACCCAGTACTTC.

This chain uses TRBV28 with TRBJ1-2, with TRBD1 matching over 7 bases. From germline, CDR1 is MDHEN and CDR2 SYDVKM. The junction had 10 bases not matched to a gene; V was cut back by 6 bases and J by 3 bases. The CDR3 is made up of 15 amino acids. CDR3 protein: CASSPSNRGDYGYTF. For the CDR3, the DNA is TGTGCCAGCAGCCCGTCTAACAGGGGCGACTATGGCTACACCTTC.

CDR3 region: CASRGQGMNTEAFF. CDR3 nucleotides: TGCGCCAGCAGGGGACAGGGCATGAACACTGAAGCTTTCTTT. The rearrangement joins TRBV5-1 to TRBJ1-1, with 9 bases matching TRBD1. The CDR3 is 14 residues long. The germline gives CDR1 SGHRS, CDR2 YFSETQ. Trimming at V came to 5 bases and at J to 0 bases, leaving 2 bases not matched to a gene.

The chain has TRBV4-2 and TRBJ2-5; 10 positions agree with TRBD1. The J call may be in error: the DNA end matches TRBJ2-7 better. Germline V gene data show CDR1 as LGHNA and CDR2 as YNFKEQ. The length of the CDR3 is 16 residues. The CDR3 region is CASSQGGQGLSYEQYF. In nucleotides, the CDR3 is TGTGCCAGCAGCCAAGGGGGACAGGGGCTGTCCTACGAGCAGTACTTC.

This clone was seen a few times. V gene TRBV6-1 combines with J gene TRBJ1-6; perhaps TRBD1 as D (6 bases). Germline assignment: CDR1 MNHNS and CDR2 SASEGT. The CDR3 covers 15 residues. V lost 2 bases and J lost 11, with 16 bases in between. CDR3 in DNA: TGTGCCAGCAGTGAAATACAGGGTGTAGGAGCACCCCTCCACTTT. Its protein is CASSEIQGVGAPLHF.

The chain recombines TRBV7-3 with TRBJ1-2, with 8 positions matching TRBD1. The CDR3 extends over 13 amino acids. The V and J ends lost 5 bases and 9 bases, in that order; junction bases with no gene match: 8. Germline V CDR1 and CDR2: SGHTA, FQGTGA. In DNA, the CDR3 is TGTGCCAGCAGCGGGGGACAGGCCGGAAGCTACACCTTC. As protein: CASSGGQAGSYTF. The variable domain in full, with the rest retrieved from reference TRBV7-3 and TRBJ1-2, is GAGVSQTPSNKVTEKGKYVELRCDPISGHTALYWYRQSLGQGPEFLIYFQGTGAADDSGLPNDRFFAVRPEGSVSTLKIQRTERGDSAVYLCASSGGQAGSYTFGSGTRLTVV.

The chain uses TRBV5-6 and TRBJ1-2, with D possibly matching TRBD1 (5 bases). Germline CDR1 is SGHDT and CDR2 is YYEEEE. V lost 0 bases and J 4 bases, leaving 13 bases between the germline ends. CDR3 length: 15 amino acids. DNA for the CDR3: TGTGCCAGCAGCTTGGTGGGGGGTAGCCCCTATGGCTACACCTTC. It translates to CASSLVGGSPYGYTF.

This clone is a singleton in its sample. The chain uses TRBV2 and TRBJ2-5; 8 bases are shared with TRBD2. The length of the CDR3 is 14 residues. Germline V gives CDR1 SNHLY, CDR2 FYNNEI. Losses at the gene ends were 5 bases for V and 5 bases for J; bases not matched to a gene: 7. Here the CDR3 DNA reads TGTGCCAGCAGTAACGGGGGGGCCCAGGAGACCCAGTACTTC. Protein sequence: CASSNGGAQETQYF.

The rearrangement uses TRBV5-1 and TRBJ2-5; D perhaps matches TRBD1 (6 bases). V was shortened by 5 bases and J by 3 bases, with 11 bases between the two germline ends. CDR3 length equals 13 residues. The germline CDR1 and CDR2 sequences are SGHRS and YFSETQ. CDR3 sequence: CASRSPGEETQYF. The DNA of the CDR3 is TGCGCCAGCAGATCTCCAGGGGAAGAGACCCAGTACTTC. Looking up the rest from reference TRBV5-1 and TRBJ2-5 gives the full variable domain: KAGVTQTPRYLIKTRGQQVTLSCSPISGHRSVSWYQQTPGQGLQFLFEYFSETQRNKGNFPGRFSGRQFSNSRSEMNVSTLELGDSALYLCASRSPGEETQYFGPGTRLLVL.

Comment on this clone: At the DNA level, this CDR3 is encoded by other sequences in the same sample as well. The chain links TRBV5-1 to TRBJ2-2, with a possible D match to TRBD2 (5 bases). CDR1 SGHRS and CDR2 YFSETQ come from the germline V gene. The CDR3 length is 14 residues. V dropped 0 bases and J dropped 4 bases, with 7 bases sitting between them. The CDR3 here is CASSLERGTGELFF. CDR3 nucleotide sequence: TGCGCCAGCAGCTTGGAACGGGGCACCGGGGAGCTGTTTTTT.